Presented here are 8 T cell receptor beta chains from one specimen sequenced in a study of T cell repertoires in cytomegalovirus infection. These receptors lack a known antigen. TCRdb re-analysed the reads in MiXCR, keeping a single row per CDR3 protein. The table records a few hundred thousand distinct CDR3 sequences, about 34% of them present only once. Sequencing was performed on cultured PBMCs, taken from culture after CMV antigen stimulation. These receptors were taken from a human donor in good health (CMV status not recorded). Some clones in this sample may be carry-over from other donors' samples.

This clonotype was counted a few times. The chain combines TRBV10-3 with TRBJ2-3; D is unresolved. V lost 0 bases to trimming and J lost 4 bases, with 11 bases between them. Germline CDR1 and CDR2: ENHRY and SYGVKD. The CDR3 is 15 amino acids. CDR3 protein: CAISESKGIPDTQYF. The CDR3 nucleotides read TGTGCCATCAGTGAGTCTAAAGGGATCCCAGATACGCAGTATTTT.

The chain carries TRBV20-1 and TRBJ2-3; the D call may be TRBD1 or TRBD2 (5 bases each). CDR1 is DFQATT and CDR2 is SNEGSKA in the germline V gene (reference sequence). V was shortened by 0 bases and J by 5 bases, with 15 bases between the two germline ends. The CDR3 length is 15 residues. The CDR3 coding sequence is TGCAGTGCTAGAGACCCGAGCCGGGGCCAAGATACGCAGTATTTT. Its translation is CSARDPSRGQDTQYF.

In this sample, this clonotype turned up a few times. This chain connects TRBV4-1 to TRBJ1-1; D is perhaps TRBD1 (6 bases). V gave up 4 bases and J gave up 3 bases, with 18 bases separating them. There are 16 residues in the CDR3. Germline V gene sequence: CDR1 MGHRA, CDR2 YSYEKL. The CDR3 loop is CASSRAEQGWDTEAFF. The CDR3, as DNA: TGCGCCAGCAGCCGCGCCGAACAGGGATGGGACACTGAAGCTTTCTTT.

V and J are TRBV9 and TRBJ2-3; TRBD2 agrees at 11 bases. The CDR3 loop spans 17 amino acids. After removal of 3 bases from V and 2 bases from J, the junction contained 8 bases not matched to a gene. Germline-derived CDR1 and CDR2 are SGDLS and YYNGEE. The CDR3 DNA reads TGTGCCAGCAGCGACACCGGGACTAGCGGCCTCACAGATACGCAGTATTTT. Translating it yields CASSDTGTSGLTDTQYF.

CDR3 nucleotides: TGTGCCAGCAGTTCCCTGACAGGGGGTAATTCACCCCTCCACTTT. Translating it yields CASSSLTGGNSPLHF. The chain recombines TRBV27 with TRBJ1-6; 9 bases map to TRBD1. The CDR3 covers 15 residues. V lost 4 bases to trimming and J lost 6 bases; unmatched junction nucleotides: 4. Germline loops: CDR1 MNHEY, CDR2 SMNVEV (reference sequence).

The chain combines TRBV29-1 with TRBJ2-1; tentative D call: TRBD2 (7 bases). Germline V lookup: CDR1 SQVTM, CDR2 ANQGSEA. V was clipped by 1 base and J by 4 bases, with 20 bases between them. The CDR3 covers 17 residues. The CDR3 sequence: CSVEARAGVAGYNEQFF. CDR3 bases: TGCAGCGTTGAAGCAAGGGCAGGGGTAGCGGGTTACAATGAGCAGTTCTTC.

This chain joins TRBV6-2 or TRBV6-3 and TRBJ1-5; 7 nucleotides line up with TRBD1. The ends lost 1 base at V and 1 base at J; junction bases unmatched: 4. The CDR3 is 16 residues long. Germline assignment: CDR1 MNHEY and CDR2 SVGEGT. The CDR3 loop reads CASSYLQGQSNQPQHF. The CDR3 nucleotides are TGTGCCAGCAGTTACTTACAGGGACAGAGCAATCAGCCCCAGCATTTT.

This clonotype turned up a few times. The chain is built from TRBV7-2 and TRBJ2-5, with 8 bases identical to TRBD2. This CDR3 is 15 amino acids long. Germline V gene lookup returns CDR1 SGHTA and CDR2 FQGNSA. Losses at the gene ends were 3 bases for V and 7 bases for J; bases not matched to a gene: 10. The CDR3 region has the DNA TGTGCCAGCAGCTTGGAAGGAGCGGGAGTAGGGACCCAGTACTTC. This sequence encodes CASSLEGAGVGTQYF.